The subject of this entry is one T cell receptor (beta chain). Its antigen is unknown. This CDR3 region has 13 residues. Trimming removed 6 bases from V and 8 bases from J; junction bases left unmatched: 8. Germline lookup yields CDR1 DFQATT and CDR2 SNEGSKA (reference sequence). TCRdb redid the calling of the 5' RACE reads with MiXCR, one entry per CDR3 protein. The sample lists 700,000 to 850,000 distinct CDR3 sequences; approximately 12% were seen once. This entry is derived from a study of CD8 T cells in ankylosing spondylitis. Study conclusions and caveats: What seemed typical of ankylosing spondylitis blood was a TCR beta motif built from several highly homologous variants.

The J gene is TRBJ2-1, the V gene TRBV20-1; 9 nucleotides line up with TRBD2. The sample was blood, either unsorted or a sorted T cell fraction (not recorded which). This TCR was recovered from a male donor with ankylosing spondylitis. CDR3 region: CSAGEGLAYEQFF. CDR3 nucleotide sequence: TGCAGTGCCGGTGAGGGACTAGCCTATGAGCAGTTCTTC.